A single sample gave rise to the 10 T cell receptor beta chains below, sequenced in a study of beta chain features in type 1 diabetes. Points from the study as a whole: Among patients with Type 1 diabetes, TCRB CDR3s were moderately but significantly shorter in every one of the four CD4+ subsets.

These receptors have no known antigen. The entirety of the isolated RNA underwent reverse transcription, so expressed TCRB transcripts were sequenced. Assay used: immunoSEQ multiplex PCR; TCRdb lists only in-frame clones, some missing. The table shows roughly 150,000 clones, with 8% to 9.5% occurring only once. The sequenced sample was central memory CD4+ T cells from blood. These receptors came from a young woman with type 1 diabetes.

This clone was detected a few times. The DNA for the CDR3 is TGCGCCAGCAGCCAGGGACTAGTTTACAATGAGCAGTTCTTC. This sequence encodes CASSQGLVYNEQFF. This chain connects TRBV4-1 to TRBJ2-1; 8 bases line up with TRBD2. Per germline, CDR1 MGHRA and CDR2 YSYEKL. The V gene end was trimmed by 3 bases and the J gene end by 4 bases; junction bases not matched to a gene: 2. The CDR3 runs 14 residues.

This chain joins TRBV6-5 and TRBJ2-3; 14 nucleotides align to TRBD2. With 6 bases clipped from V and 9 bases from J, the junction kept 2 bases outside the gene matches. This CDR3 is 13 amino acids long. CDR1 MNHEY and CDR2 SVGAGI come from the germline V gene. The CDR3 DNA reads as TGTGCCAGCAGGGGACTAGCGGGAGACACGCAGTATTTT. Translating gives CASRGLAGDTQYF.

V and J are TRBV9 and TRBJ2-3; TRBD2 agrees at 7 bases. CDR3 length: 15 residues. The germline V gene has CDR1 SGDLS and CDR2 YYNGEE. The V gene end was trimmed by 3 bases and the J gene end by 6 bases; junction bases not matched to a gene: 10. The CDR3 here is CASSAGLTSLDTQYF. CDR3 coding DNA: TGTGCCAGCAGCGCAGGCCTGACTAGCTTGGATACGCAGTATTTT.

This chain uses TRBV10-3 with TRBJ1-6; a weak D match, TRBD1 (5 bases). Germline V CDR1 and CDR2: ENHRY, SYGVKD. The V end was cut by 2 bases, the J end by 7 bases, with 15 bases between. This CDR3 region has 16 residues. Here the CDR3 reads CAISEVGSGANSPLHF. CDR3 DNA sequence: TGTGCCATCAGTGAGGTGGGCAGTGGGGCAAATTCACCCCTCCACTTT.

This sequence joins TRBV28 and TRBJ1-6; maybe TRBD1 (6 bases). Germline V gene lookup returns CDR1 MDHEN and CDR2 SYDVKM. This CDR3 is 15 amino acids long. Trimming left V 3 bases short and J 2 bases short, with 8 bases between. CDR3 in DNA: TGTGCCAGCAGTTTCTACAGGGCCTATAATTCACCCCTCCACTTT. It is translated as CASSFYRAYNSPLHF.

This clone occurred a few times. The rearrangement uses TRBV4-3 and TRBJ2-5; 10 nucleotides align to TRBD1. Germline V lookup: CDR1 LGHNA, CDR2 YSLEER. The ends lost 1 base at V and 5 bases at J; junction bases unmatched: 7. The CDR3 extends over 16 amino acids. The CDR3: CASSQATGGPGETQYF. In DNA, the CDR3 is TGCGCCAGCAGCCAAGCGACAGGGGGCCCGGGGGAGACCCAGTACTTC.

This clone was seen a handful of times. The chain links TRBV18 to TRBJ2-4; tentatively, D is TRBD2 (5 bases). CDR1 KGHSH and CDR2 LQKENI come from the germline V gene. Trimming took off 6 bases at V and 0 bases at J, with 9 bases between the two ends. There are 14 residues in the CDR3. CDR3 amino acids: CASSIGVAKNIQYF. CDR3 coding DNA: TGTGCCAGCTCCATCGGGGTAGCCAAAAACATTCAGTACTTC.

The gene calls are TRBV29-1 and TRBJ2-2, with unresolved D. The CDR3 has 14 residues. Trimming stripped 5 bases from V and 0 bases from J, with 10 bases between. Germline-derived CDR1 and CDR2 are SQVTM and ANQGSEA. CDR3 nucleotides: TGCAGCGTTAGGCGCAGCGCGAACACCGGGGAGCTGTTTTTT. This encodes CSVRRSANTGELFF.

The chain employs TRBV28 and TRBJ1-2; D unclear. Trimming took 10 bases from V and 0 from J, leaving 6 bases between them. The CDR3 sequence is 11 residues long. The V gene's germline CDR1 is MDHEN and CDR2 SYDVKM. The CDR3 DNA reads TGTGCCATCCAGGCTAACTATGGCTACACCTTC. Translated: CAIQANYGYTF.

The J gene is TRBJ1-1, the V gene TRBV5-6; a possible D gene is TRBD1 (5 bases). CDR3 length equals 11 residues. V was trimmed by 2 bases and J by 8 bases, leaving 7 bases between them. Germline V gene data show CDR1 as SGHDT and CDR2 as YYEEEE. The CDR3 protein is CASSFRQEAFF. CDR3 nucleotide sequence: TGTGCCAGCAGCTTCCGACAGGAAGCTTTCTTT.